What follows is one T cell receptor (beta chain) and its context. The target of this receptor is not known. The record has no base qualities; no much larger clone is one base away. The immunoSEQ Assay, a bias-controlled multiplex PCR, was used to amplify TCRbeta CDR3 regions from genomic DNA. On the authors' methods: Nucleated cell counts per sample were estimated from amplification of reference gene primers within the assay. Sequence reads were collapsed and filtered to measure the absolute abundance of every unique TCRbeta CDR3 rearrangement. For each sample, productive Simpson clonality was calculated by taking the square root of Simpson's diversity index across productive rearrangements. The source is immuneACCESS, and TCRdb retained only in-frame sequences with V and J called. Part of the clones is not carried over; for the studies checked, unresolved V genes explain less than half of this, and the remainder is unexplained. V and J calls and clone size come straight from that table; D and trimming were deduced from the DNA. Here the sample has approximately 170,000 clones; 85% to 95% occur a single time. The biggest ten clones account for roughly 2% of the sample.

Sequences SEHNR (CDR1) and FQNEAQ (CDR2) are obtained from the germline V gene (reference sequence). The CDR3 spans 14 residues, from the cysteine through the phenylalanine. The retained sequence is limited to the CDR3, 42 bases, with the frame set at the first base. The junction carries 10 bases between V and J, which are trimmed by 3 bases and 2 bases respectively. In Seattle, one collaborating source enrolled patients while the infection was active and tracked those patients longitudinally over the course of disease. The collaborating institutions used their own protocols to collect whole blood in K2EDTA tubes. Collaborator samples were shipped for TCRbeta analysis as frozen whole blood, isolated PBMCs, or DNA extracted from either sample type. The data originate from a study of blood T cell repertoires in COVID-19 (dated by TCRdb to the early 2020s). Concerning the study at large: Samples from collaborators originated in the United States, Italy and Spain and spanned both the acute and convalescent phases of COVID-19. Samples were obtained from the ongoing ImmuneRACE study (first 160 participants) and from some 1,300 subjects provided by 6 global collaborators. Nearly every sample came with metadata listing a de-identified subject ID, COVID-19 status, age in years and sex. The material from the prospective study consisted of cDNA or gDNA derived from T cells, B-cell-depleted T cells, or PBMCs. The dataset comprised deeply sampled blood TCRbeta repertoires from subjects exposed to, actively infected with, or recovered from COVID-19. HLA class I and class II types, where available, came from metadata supplied by the sample provider rather than from assay-based typing. A freely available public database, intended as a resource for researchers studying the immune response to SARS-CoV-2, is where the repertoires were released. The research as a whole found: The quantity of clinical and demographic metadata differed by source and by participant and was supplied without curation.

The TCR was taken from a woman aged 60-75 years with COVID-19, enrolled during active disease. Sequenced sample: peripheral blood. Here the chain combines TRBV7-9 and TRBJ1-2; the D segment cannot be called with confidence. CDR3 protein: CASSFLLGNYGYTF. At the DNA level, the sequence is TGTGCCAGCAGCTTCTTACTAGGGAACTATGGCTACACCTTC.